This T cell receptor (beta chain) was documented in a study of shared clonotypes between healthy human individuals. TCRdb keeps only in-frame clones here, not all; method: immunoSEQ multiplex PCR. The table lists some 2,000,000 clones, 95% of them singletons. Trimming cost V 0 bases and J 0 bases, with 17 bases left between them. The CDR3 loop spans 18 amino acids. Germline V CDR1 and CDR2: MGHRA, YSYEKL. This chain links TRBV4-1 with TRBJ1-2, with D uncertain. The sample was naive CD4+ T cells sorted from blood. Subset denoted: CD45RA+ positively selected. The source is a man in his late teens or twenties in good health. The CDR3 DNA is TGCGCCAGCAGCCAAGATCGGAGCCATCCATTAGCTAACTATGGCTACACCTTC. The encoded protein is CASSQDRSHPLANYGYTF.